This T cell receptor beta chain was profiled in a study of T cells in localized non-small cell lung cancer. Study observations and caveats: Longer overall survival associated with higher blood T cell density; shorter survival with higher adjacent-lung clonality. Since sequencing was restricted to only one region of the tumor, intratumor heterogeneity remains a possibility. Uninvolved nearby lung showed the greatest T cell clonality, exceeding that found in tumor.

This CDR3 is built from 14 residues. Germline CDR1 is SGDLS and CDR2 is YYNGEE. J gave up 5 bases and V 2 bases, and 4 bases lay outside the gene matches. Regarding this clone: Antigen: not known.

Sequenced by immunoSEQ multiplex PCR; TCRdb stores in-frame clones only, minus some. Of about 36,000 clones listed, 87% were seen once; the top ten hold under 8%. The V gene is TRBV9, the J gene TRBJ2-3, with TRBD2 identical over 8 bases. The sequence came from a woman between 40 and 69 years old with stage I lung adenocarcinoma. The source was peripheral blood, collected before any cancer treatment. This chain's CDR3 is CASSVATSGDTQYF. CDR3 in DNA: TGTGCCAGCAGCGTGGCTACTAGCGGAGATACGCAGTATTTT. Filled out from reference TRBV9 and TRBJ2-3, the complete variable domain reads DSGVTQTPKHLITATGQRVTLRCSPRSGDLSVYWYQQSLDQGLQFLIQYYNGEERAKGNILERFSAQQFPDLHSELNLSSLELGDSALYFCASSVATSGDTQYFGPGTRLTVL.